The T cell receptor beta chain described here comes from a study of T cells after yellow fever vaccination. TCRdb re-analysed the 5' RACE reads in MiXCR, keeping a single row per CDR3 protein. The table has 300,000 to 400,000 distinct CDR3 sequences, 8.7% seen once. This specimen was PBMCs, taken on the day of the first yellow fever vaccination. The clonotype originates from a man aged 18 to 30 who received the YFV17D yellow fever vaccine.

The CDR3 coding sequence is TGTGCCAGCAGTTTTAGCGGGGAGGGCGTCGATGAGCAGTTCTTC. This gives the protein CASSFSGEGVDEQFF. This chain uses TRBV27 with TRBJ2-1; TRBD2 agrees at 8 bases. CDR1 MNHEY and CDR2 SMNVEV come from the germline V gene (reference sequence). V trimming: 3 bases; J trimming: 8 bases; junction bases outside the gene matches: 9. This CDR3 is 15 amino acids long.